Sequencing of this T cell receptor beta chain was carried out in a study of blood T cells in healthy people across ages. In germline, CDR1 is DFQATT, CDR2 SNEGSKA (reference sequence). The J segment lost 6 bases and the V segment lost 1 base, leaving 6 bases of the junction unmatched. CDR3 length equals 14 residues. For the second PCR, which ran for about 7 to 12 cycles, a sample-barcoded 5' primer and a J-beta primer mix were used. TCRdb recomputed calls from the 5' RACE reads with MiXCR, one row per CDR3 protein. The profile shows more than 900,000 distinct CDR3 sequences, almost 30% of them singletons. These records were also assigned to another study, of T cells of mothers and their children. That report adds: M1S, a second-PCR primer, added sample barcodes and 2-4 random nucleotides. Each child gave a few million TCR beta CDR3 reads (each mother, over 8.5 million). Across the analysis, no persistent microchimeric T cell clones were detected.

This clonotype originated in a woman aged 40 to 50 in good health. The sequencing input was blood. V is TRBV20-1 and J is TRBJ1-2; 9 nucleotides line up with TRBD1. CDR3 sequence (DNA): TGCAGTGCTAGAGGGGACAGGGAGGTGGATGGCTACACCTTC. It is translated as CSARGDREVDGYTF.